This TCR beta chain was sequenced during a study of radiation and T cells in renal cell carcinoma. TCRdb's copy holds only in-frame clones and misses some; the assay was immunoSEQ multiplex PCR. Of 50,000 to 70,000 clones in the sample, about three quarters were seen once. Time point: blood 4 weeks post-SBRT, at nephrectomy. Treatment noted: 15 Gy SBRT to primary tumor, nephrectomy 4 weeks later. The material was blood, obtained from a patient whose treatment included radiotherapy and nephrectomy. This TCR came from a man in his sixties with renal cell carcinoma.

The CDR3 protein is CASSLFRGNTGELFF. CDR3 coding DNA: TGTGCCAGCAGCTTATTCAGGGGCAACACCGGGGAGCTGTTTTTT. The rearrangement links TRBV11-2 to TRBJ2-2; possible D gene TRBD1, 6 bases. Trimming shortened V by 2 bases and J by 2 bases, and 9 bases separated the two germline ends. The germline V gene has CDR1 SGHAT and CDR2 FQNNGV. The CDR3 covers 15 residues. The variable domain in full, completed from reference TRBV11-2 and TRBJ2-2, reads EAGVAQSPRYKIIEKRQSVAFWCNPISGHATLYWYQQILGQGPKLLIQFQNNGVVDDSQLPKDRFSAERLKGVDSTLKIQPAKLEDSAVYLCASSLFRGNTGELFFGEGSRLTVL.